The source of this TCR beta chain is a study of blood T cell repertoires in COVID-19. Study-level information: Samples representing acute and convalescent COVID-19 were sourced from the United States, Italy and Spain. PBMCs, B-cell-depleted T cells, or T cells provided the cDNA or gDNA that made up the material.

With 2 bases clipped from V and 2 bases from J, the junction kept 3 bases outside the gene matches. Germline CDR1 is KGHDR and CDR2 is SFDVKD. The CDR3 runs 16 residues. A single count supports this clone. Clones were read by immunoSEQ multiplex PCR, and TCRdb kept only the in-frame ones, dropping some. The sample includes around 180,000 clones, 85% seen only once; the top ten take around a sixth. Patients from Seattle were sampled longitudinally, starting during active infection. Source material: peripheral blood. The rearrangement links TRBV24-1 to TRBJ2-3; 10 bases map to TRBD1. The source is a person aged 65 to 85 with COVID-19, enrolled during active disease. The CDR3 DNA follows: TGTGCCACCAGTGATTCGCGACAGGGGGCCACAGATACGCAGTATTTT. As protein: CATSDSRQGATDTQYF.